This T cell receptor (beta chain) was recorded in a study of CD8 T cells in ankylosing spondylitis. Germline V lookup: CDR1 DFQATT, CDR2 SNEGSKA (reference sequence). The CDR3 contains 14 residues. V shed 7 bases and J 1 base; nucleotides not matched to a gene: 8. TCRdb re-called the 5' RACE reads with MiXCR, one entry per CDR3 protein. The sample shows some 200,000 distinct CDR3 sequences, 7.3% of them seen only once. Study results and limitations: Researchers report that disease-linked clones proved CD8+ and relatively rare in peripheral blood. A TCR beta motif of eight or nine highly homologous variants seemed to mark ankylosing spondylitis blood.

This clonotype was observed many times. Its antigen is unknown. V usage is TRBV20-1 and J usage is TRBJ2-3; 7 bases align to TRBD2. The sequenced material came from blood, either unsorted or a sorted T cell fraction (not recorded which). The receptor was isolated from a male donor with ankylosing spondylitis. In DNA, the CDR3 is TGCAGTGTTAAGCCGACTAGCCGCACAGATACGCAGTATTTT. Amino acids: CSVKPTSRTDTQYF.